This T cell receptor beta chain was profiled in a study of blood T cell repertoires in COVID-19. Study at large: The analysed material was cDNA or gDNA that came from T cells, B-cell-depleted T cells, or PBMCs.

Seattle-derived patients entered the study during active infection and were followed longitudinally. In germline, CDR1 is SNHLY, CDR2 FYNNEI. The V end lost 5 bases, the J end lost 0 bases, and 5 bases lay between the germline ends. The CDR3 is 13 residues long. Per the original methods: Nucleated cell counts were estimated from reference gene primer amplification. Sequencing used immunoSEQ multiplex PCR; TCRdb keeps in-frame clones, though not all of them. That table supplies the V and J calls and clone size; D and trimming were determined from the DNA. Among under 250,000 clones listed, 70% to 90% were seen once.

The chain couples TRBV2 to TRBJ1-3, with unresolved D. Sequences were obtained from peripheral blood. The receptor's source is a man in his fifties or sixties with COVID-19, enrolled during active disease. This CDR3 is CASSLDSGNTIYF. DNA of the CDR3: TGTGCCAGCAGTTTAGACTCTGGAAACACCATATATTTT.